What follows is one T cell receptor (beta chain) and its context. These data are taken from a study of a mutant IDH1 vaccine in newly diagnosed glioma. V lost 3 bases and J 5 bases, leaving 14 bases between the germline ends. From germline, CDR1 is MGHDK and CDR2 SYGVNS. The CDR3 contains 15 residues. Sample time point: baseline, week 1 (first vaccination visit). The treatment is: pre-vaccination baseline after standard-of-care therapy. Profiled with immunoSEQ multiplex PCR; TCRdb holds only in-frame clones, not every one. The sample yields about 63,000 clones, about 86% seen once. The chain uses TRBV25-1 and TRBJ1-3, with D unresolved. The sequence was collected from a woman younger than 30 with glioma. Some clones in this sample may be carry-over from other donors' samples. Source: peripheral blood mononuclear cells (PBMCs), taken from a glioma patient treated with radiotherapy, temozolomide or both. CDR3: CASSEVGSRRNTIYF. CDR3 in DNA: TGTGCCAGCAGTGAGGTGGGCTCCAGGCGAAACACCATATATTTT.